Here is one T cell receptor beta chain with its context. Its specificity is not known. The CDR3 extends over 16 amino acids. The V end was cut by 4 bases, the J end by 2 bases, with 17 bases between. In germline, CDR1 is SGHVS, CDR2 FQNEAQ. These data originate in a study of T cell responses to AZD1222 COVID-19 vaccine. General observations from the study: Nearly half of the spike-specific TCRs reportedly recognize variant regions that carry no mutations. Females outnumbered males among donors, who were mostly white British; clonal diversity was possibly underestimated.

Generated by immunoSEQ multiplex PCR, the TCRdb table keeps only in-frame clones and is missing some. The sample gives 94,000 or so clones, 70% to 90% of which show up once; around 1.5% is in the top ten. Sequenced here: peripheral blood, sampled on day 0 of AZD1222 vaccination. This chain joins TRBV7-8 and TRBJ2-5; no firm D call. This clonotype was sampled from an adult in good health. This CDR3 reads CASSSNGLAEQETQYF. CDR3 in DNA: TGTGCCAGCAGCTCCAACGGGTTGGCGGAGCAAGAGACCCAGTACTTC.